The 24 T cell receptor beta chains below all came from one sample that was sequenced in a study of blood T cell repertoires in COVID-19 (dated by TCRdb to 2020 to 2022). Library creation used the immunoSEQ multiplex PCR assay. This is the immuneACCESS table as TCRdb keeps it, with only in-frame sequences that have V and J called. A part of the clones is gone; compared with another copy, unresolved V genes explain less than half, and the rest is unexplained. The sample profile shows some 170,000 clones; over 70% of them were found once. Around 6.3% of the sample is held by the ten biggest clonotypes. Input material: peripheral blood. The source is a middle-aged woman with COVID-19, enrolled during active disease.

In this sample, this clone turned up once. V and J are TRBV12-5 and TRBJ1-1, with D unclear. The CDR3 has 11 amino acids. V was pared by 7 bases and J by 5 bases, with 8 bases between. CDR1 LGHNT and CDR2 FRNRAP come from the germline V gene. The CDR3 DNA reads as TGTGCTAGTGCCCTAATTACTGAAGCTTTCTTT. Translated, it gives CASALITEAFF.

The V and J genes are TRBV5-1 and TRBJ1-3, with D uncertain. The germline V and J ends were trimmed by 0 bases and 8 bases, with 15 bases remaining between them. The CDR3 has 15 residues. Germline V gene lookup returns CDR1 SGHRS and CDR2 YFSETQ. The chain's CDR3 is CASSLASSLEDTIYF. CDR3 DNA: TGCGCCAGCAGCTTGGCGTCTAGCCTCGAAGACACCATATATTTT.

V is TRBV28 and J is TRBJ2-3; 13 bases match TRBD2. This CDR3 is 17 amino acids long. V was pared by 5 bases and J by 5 bases, with 10 bases of the junction left unmatched. CDR1 and CDR2 (germline): MDHEN, SYDVKM. CDR3 loop: CASSPGLAGEVGDTQYF. DNA for the CDR3: TGTGCCAGCAGTCCCGGACTAGCGGGAGAGGTAGGAGATACGCAGTATTTT.

J is TRBJ2-7 and V is TRBV29-1, with 10 bases matching TRBD2. The CDR3 extends over 17 amino acids. Trimming at V came to 0 bases and at J to 4 bases, leaving 12 bases not matched to a gene. Germline V gene sequence: CDR1 SQVTM, CDR2 ANQGSEA. The CDR3 sequence is CSVEDRRRLAGPYEQYF. CDR3 DNA: TGCAGCGTTGAAGATCGCCGACGACTAGCGGGTCCTTACGAGCAGTACTTC.

The chain joins TRBV28 to TRBJ1-1; D is unresolved. The CDR3 consists of 10 residues. Germline CDR1 reads MDHEN; CDR2 reads SYDVKM. This CDR3 reads CGLEDTEAFF. The CDR3 coding sequence is TGTGGGCTAGAGGACACTGAAGCTTTCTTT.

This clone was seen once. The J gene is TRBJ2-1, the V gene TRBV11-2, with 12 nucleotides matching TRBD2. With 4 bases clipped from V and 4 bases from J, the junction kept 2 bases outside the gene matches. This CDR3 is built from 15 residues. Per the germline V gene, CDR1 is SGHAT and CDR2 is FQNNGV. CDR3 sequence (DNA): TGTGCCAGCAGCTCCGGACTAGCGGGGTACAATGAGCAGTTCTTC. Its translation is CASSSGLAGYNEQFF.

The V call is TRBV18, the J call TRBJ2-7, with a weak D call TRBD1 (6 bases). The CDR3 is made up of 14 amino acids. Germline V gives CDR1 KGHSH, CDR2 LQKENI. V shed 5 bases and J shed 2 bases, with 13 bases lying between them. CDR3 coding DNA: TGTGCCAGCTCAGACAGGTTCCCGCCCTACGAGCAGTACTTC. This translates into CASSDRFPPYEQYF.

This clone showed up just once. The chain couples TRBV7-3 to TRBJ2-2, with 9 bases matching TRBD1. V shed 3 bases and J 4 bases; nucleotides not matched to a gene: 6. The CDR3 loop spans 16 amino acids. Germline CDR1 is SGHTA and CDR2 is FQGTGA. CDR3 region: CASSFTGGLSTGELFF. DNA for the CDR3: TGTGCCAGCAGCTTTACAGGGGGCTTAAGCACCGGGGAGCTGTTTTTT.

The J gene is TRBJ1-1, the V gene TRBV3-1 (or the pseudogene TRBV3-2); 8 bases line up with TRBD1. Germline V CDR1 and CDR2: LGHDT, YNNKEL (reference sequence). V gave up 0 bases and J gave up 4 bases; unmatched junction bases: 1. CDR3 length equals 14 residues. The CDR3 nucleotides read TGTGCCAGCAGCCAAGACAGGGGGCTCACTGAAGCTTTCTTT. Residues: CASSQDRGLTEAFF.

The chain uses TRBV7-3 and TRBJ2-2, with 9 bases lining up with TRBD2. The CDR3 has 15 residues. The J segment lost 4 bases and the V segment lost 2 bases, leaving 2 bases of the junction unmatched. CDR1 SGHTA and CDR2 FQGTGA come from the germline V gene. CDR3 sequence reads: CASSLAGGATGELFF. As DNA, the CDR3 is TGTGCCAGCAGCTTAGCGGGAGGGGCCACCGGGGAGCTGTTTTTT.

The rearrangement joins TRBV5-1 to TRBJ2-1; D remains unclear. CDR1 and CDR2 from the germline V gene are SGHRS and YFSETQ. V lost 0 bases to trimming and J lost 2 bases, with 9 bases between them. The CDR3 contains 15 residues. CDR3 loop: CASSLDDSAYNEQFF. The DNA for the CDR3 is TGCGCCAGCAGCTTGGACGATTCAGCCTACAATGAGCAGTTCTTC.

V is TRBV6-5 and J is TRBJ1-2, with a weak D call TRBD1 (6 bases). Germline V gives CDR1 MNHEY, CDR2 SVGAGI. V was pared by 6 bases and J by 2 bases, with 16 bases between. The CDR3 has 15 amino acids. This CDR3 is CASSHPRQANYGYTF. The CDR3, as DNA: TGTGCCAGCAGCCACCCCAGACAGGCCAACTATGGCTACACCTTC.

The chain links TRBV5-5 to TRBJ2-5; the D gene is possibly TRBD1 (6 bases). Germline CDR1 reads SGHKS; CDR2 reads YYEKEE (reference sequence). V lost 1 base, J lost 5 bases, and 15 bases lay in between. The CDR3 contains 15 residues. The CDR3 sequence: CASSLPGGWGETQYF. In DNA, the CDR3 is TGTGCCAGCAGCTTGCCTGGGGGCTGGGGGGAGACCCAGTACTTC.

V is TRBV7-6 and J is TRBJ2-7; 8 bases align to TRBD1. CDR3 length equals 16 residues. The junction had 10 bases not matched to a gene; V was cut back by 4 bases and J by 2 bases. The germline gives CDR1 SGHVS, CDR2 FNYEAQ. The CDR3 region is CASSSLTGGVPYEQYF. CDR3 DNA sequence: TGTGCCAGCAGCTCGCTAACAGGGGGTGTCCCCTACGAGCAGTACTTC.

This chain connects TRBV2 to TRBJ2-7; D unclear. The germline V gene encodes CDR1 SNHLY and CDR2 FYNNEI. V lost 2 bases to trimming and J lost 0 bases, with 8 bases between them. The CDR3 runs 14 residues. The CDR3 here is CASSESLISYEQYF. CDR3 DNA: TGTGCCAGCAGTGAAAGCCTGATCTCCTACGAGCAGTACTTC.

CDR3: CASRHGGLSSGNTIYF. The CDR3 DNA follows: TGTGCCAGCAGACACGGCGGACTGAGTTCTGGAAACACCATATATTTT. The chain couples TRBV6-6 to TRBJ1-3; D gene ambiguous. This CDR3 comprises 16 residues. The V gene's germline CDR1 is MNHNY and CDR2 SVGAGI (reference sequence). V was clipped by 6 bases and J by 1 base, with 16 bases between them.

The V gene is TRBV6-5, the J gene TRBJ2-3, with a tentative D call TRBD1 (6 bases). The CDR3 has 15 amino acids. V lost 8 bases, J lost 0 bases, and 15 bases lay in between. The germline CDR1 and CDR2 sequences are MNHEY and SVGAGI. Here the CDR3 reads CASGYWTDSTDTQYF. The CDR3 region has the DNA TGTGCCAGCGGATACTGGACAGATAGCACAGATACGCAGTATTTT.

The chain recombines TRBV11-2 with TRBJ2-2; maybe TRBD1 (6 bases). Germline CDR1 SGHAT, CDR2 FQNNGV. Trimming shortened V by 4 bases and J by 5 bases, and 11 bases separated the two germline ends. This CDR3 comprises 14 residues. The CDR3 DNA follows: TGTGCCAGCAGCTCAGGGGTTGGGACCGGGGAGCTGTTTTTT. It encodes CASSSGVGTGELFF.

The J gene is TRBJ2-7, the V gene TRBV6-5, with 9 nucleotides matching TRBD1. The CDR3 contains 15 residues. Germline-derived CDR1 and CDR2 are MNHEY and SVGAGI. Losses at the gene ends were 6 bases for V and 3 bases for J; bases not matched to a gene: 9. The CDR3 reads CASSPRDRVFYEQYF. The CDR3 DNA sequence: TGTGCCAGCAGCCCCCGGGACAGGGTGTTCTACGAGCAGTACTTC.

The gene calls are TRBV24-1 and TRBJ2-5; 8 bases map to TRBD1. J lost 4 bases, V lost 9 bases, and 12 bases had no gene match. The CDR3 runs to 15 residues. Germline V gene lookup returns CDR1 KGHDR and CDR2 SFDVKD. The DNA of the CDR3 is TGTGCCACCTCACCTGCTACGACAGGGGCAGAGACCCAGTACTTC. It specifies CATSPATTGAETQYF.

The chain carries TRBV4-2 and TRBJ1-1; 11 bases line up with TRBD1. V dropped 3 bases and J dropped 3; count of bases not matched to a gene: 9. The CDR3 consists of 17 residues. Germline CDR1 reads LGHNA; CDR2 reads YNFKEQ. CDR3 DNA: TGTGCCAGCAGCCACCCGGACAGGGGGCCTGGGGACACTGAAGCTTTCTTT. This gives the protein CASSHPDRGPGDTEAFF.

This clone was seen only a few times. The J gene is TRBJ1-4, the V gene TRBV6-6; D is possibly TRBD1 (5 bases). From germline, CDR1 is MNHNY and CDR2 SVGAGI (reference sequence). V lost 0 bases and J lost 7, with 12 bases in between. The length of the CDR3 is 15 residues. The CDR3 protein is CASSYSFQGSEKLFF. Written as DNA, the CDR3 is TGTGCCAGCAGTTACTCTTTCCAGGGTAGTGAAAAACTGTTTTTT.

This chain links TRBV5-4 with TRBJ2-2; possibly TRBD1 for D (6 bases). CDR1 is SGHNT and CDR2 is YYREEE in the germline V gene (reference sequence). The CDR3 is 13 amino acids. Trimming stripped 10 bases from V and 6 bases from J, with 16 bases between. CDR3 bases: TGTGCCGGATCACAGGGTGGGCCCGGGGAGCTGTTTTTT. Its translation is CAGSQGGPGELFF.

The rearrangement uses TRBV5-4 and TRBJ2-1, with 13 bases that match TRBD2. CDR1 and CDR2 from the germline V gene are SGHNT and YYREEE (reference sequence). The CDR3 is 17 amino acids. The V gene end was trimmed by 0 bases and the J gene end by 5 bases; junction bases not matched to a gene: 5. The CDR3 sequence is CASSLALLAGGHNEQFF. The DNA of the CDR3 is TGTGCCAGCAGCTTGGCCTTACTAGCGGGGGGGCACAATGAGCAGTTCTTC. Together with reference TRBV5-4 and TRBJ2-1, the CDR3 gives the full variable domain: ETGVTQSPTHLIKTRGQQVTLRCSSQSGHNTVSWYQQALGQGPQFIFQYYREEENGRGNFPPRFSGLQFPNYSSELNVNALELDDSALYLCASSLALLAGGHNEQFFGPGTRLTVL.